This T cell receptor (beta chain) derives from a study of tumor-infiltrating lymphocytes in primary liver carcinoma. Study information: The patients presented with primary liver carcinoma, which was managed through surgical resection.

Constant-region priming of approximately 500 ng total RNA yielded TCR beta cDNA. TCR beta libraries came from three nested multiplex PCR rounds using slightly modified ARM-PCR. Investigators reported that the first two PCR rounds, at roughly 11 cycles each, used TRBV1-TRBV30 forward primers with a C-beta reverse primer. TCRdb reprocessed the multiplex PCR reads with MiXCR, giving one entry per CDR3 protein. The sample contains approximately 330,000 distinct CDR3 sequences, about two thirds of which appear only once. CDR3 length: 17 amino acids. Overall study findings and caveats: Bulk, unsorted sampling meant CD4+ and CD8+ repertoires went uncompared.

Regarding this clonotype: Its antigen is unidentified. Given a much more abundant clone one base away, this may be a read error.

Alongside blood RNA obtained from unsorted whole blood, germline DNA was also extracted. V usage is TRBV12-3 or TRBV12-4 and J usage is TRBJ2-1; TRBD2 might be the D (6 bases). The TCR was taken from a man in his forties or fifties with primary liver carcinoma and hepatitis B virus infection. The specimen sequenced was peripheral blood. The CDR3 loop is CTSSLAGGLLTRDEQFF. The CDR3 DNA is TGTACCAGCAGTTTAGCCGGGGGTCTATTGACACGGGATGAGCAGTTCTTC.